This record covers a single T cell receptor beta chain. The germline CDR1 and CDR2 sequences are ENHRY and SYGVKD. The CDR3 has 15 residues. J was trimmed by 5 bases and V by 4 bases; bases with no gene match: 5. This specimen comes from a study of shared clonotypes between healthy human individuals. Under the authors' procedure: Filtering differed, since immunoSEQ gave only junction sequences and no quality scores. Only in-frame clones appear in the TCRdb table, and some are missing; sequencing was by immunoSEQ multiplex PCR. D and trimming come from the DNA, and the V and J calls and clone size come from that table. The sample includes 550,000 to 850,000 clones, 72% seen only once; the top ten take roughly 1.8%.

The receptor was derived from a woman aged 25-40 years in good health. The sequencing input was memory CD4+ T cells sorted from blood. The subset is: CD45RA-negative fraction. The V and J genes are TRBV10-3 and TRBJ2-7, with 13 nucleotides matching TRBD2. The CDR3 sequence is CAISGLAGGADEQYF. The CDR3 DNA reads as TGTGCCATCAGTGGACTAGCGGGAGGAGCGGACGAGCAGTACTTC.